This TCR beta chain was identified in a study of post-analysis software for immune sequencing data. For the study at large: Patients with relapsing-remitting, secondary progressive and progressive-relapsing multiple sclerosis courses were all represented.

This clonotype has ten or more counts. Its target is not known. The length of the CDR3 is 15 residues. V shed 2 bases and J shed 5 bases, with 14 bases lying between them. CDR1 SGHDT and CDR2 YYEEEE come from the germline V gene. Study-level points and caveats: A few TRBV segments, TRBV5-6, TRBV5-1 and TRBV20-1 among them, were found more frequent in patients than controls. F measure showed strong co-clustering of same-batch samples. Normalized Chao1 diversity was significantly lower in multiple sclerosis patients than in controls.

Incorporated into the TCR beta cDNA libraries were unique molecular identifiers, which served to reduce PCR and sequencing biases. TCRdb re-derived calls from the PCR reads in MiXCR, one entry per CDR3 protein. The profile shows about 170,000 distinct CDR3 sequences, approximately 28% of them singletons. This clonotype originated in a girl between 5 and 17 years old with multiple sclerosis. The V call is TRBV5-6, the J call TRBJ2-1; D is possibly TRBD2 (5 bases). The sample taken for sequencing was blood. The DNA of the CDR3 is TGTGCCAGCAGCTTTGGAGCAGGAGGAGACAATGAGCAGTTCTTC. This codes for CASSFGAGGDNEQFF. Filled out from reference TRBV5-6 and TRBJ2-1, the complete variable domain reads DAGVTQSPTHLIKTRGQQVTLRCSPKSGHDTVSWYQQALGQGPQFIFQYYEEEERQRGNFPDRFSGHQFPNYSSELNVNALLLGDSALYLCASSFGAGGDNEQFFGPGTRLTVL.